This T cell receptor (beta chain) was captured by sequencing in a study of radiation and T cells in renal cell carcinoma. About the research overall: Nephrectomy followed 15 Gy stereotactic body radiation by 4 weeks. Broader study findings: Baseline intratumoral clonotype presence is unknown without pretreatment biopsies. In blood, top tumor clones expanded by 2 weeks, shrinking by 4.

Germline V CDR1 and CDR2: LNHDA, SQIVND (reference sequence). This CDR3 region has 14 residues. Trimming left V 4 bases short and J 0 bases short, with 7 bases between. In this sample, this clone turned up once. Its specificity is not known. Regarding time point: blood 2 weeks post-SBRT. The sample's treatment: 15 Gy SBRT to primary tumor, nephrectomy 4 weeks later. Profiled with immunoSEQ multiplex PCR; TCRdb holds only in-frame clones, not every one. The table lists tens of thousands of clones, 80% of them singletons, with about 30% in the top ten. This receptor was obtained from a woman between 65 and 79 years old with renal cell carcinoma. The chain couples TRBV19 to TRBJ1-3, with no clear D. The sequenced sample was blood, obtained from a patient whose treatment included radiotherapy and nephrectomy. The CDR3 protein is CASSTPNSGNTIYF. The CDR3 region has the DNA TGTGCCAGTAGTACGCCTAACTCTGGAAACACCATATATTTT. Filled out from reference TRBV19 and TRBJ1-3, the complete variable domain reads DGGITQSPKYLFRKEGQNVTLSCEQNLNHDAMYWYRQDPGQGLRLIYYSQIVNDFQKGDIAEGYSVSREKKESFPLTVTSAQKNPTAFYLCASSTPNSGNTIYFGEGSWLTVV.